These T cell receptor beta chains were read from a single sample in a study of a mutant IDH1 vaccine in newly diagnosed glioma. Using immunoSEQ multiplex PCR, the repertoire was profiled, and TCRdb retains in-frame clones only, with some absent. This table holds roughly 60,000 clones, about four fifths found once. These receptors are not linked to any known antigen. This material consisted of PBMCs, taken from a glioma patient whose treatment included an IDH1 peptide vaccine. The source of these receptors is a young man with glioma. The CDR3 runs from the conserved cysteine through the conserved F or W. The D gene is left open where the match is weak. Some rows mark clone size as missing; the rest say once, few, many or name a class of expanded clone.

v_gene,d_gene,abundance,len,j_gene,CDR3aa,CDR3nt
TRBV19,NA,NA,14,TRBJ2-7,CASSITADSYEQYF,TGTGCCAGTAGTATAACAGCCGACTCCTACGAGCAGTACTTC
TRBV2,TRBD2,NA,15,TRBJ2-2,CASSPGTSDAGELFF,TGTGCCAGCAGCCCCGGGACTAGCGACGCCGGGGAGCTGTTTTTT
TRBV10-3,TRBD2,few,14,TRBJ2-2,CAISGTSSAGELFF,TGTGCCATCAGTGGGACTAGTTCTGCCGGGGAGCTGTTTTTT
TRBV12-1,NA,NA,15,TRBJ2-7,CASSVATSGPGEQYF,TGTGCCAGCAGCGTAGCGACTAGCGGGCCTGGGGAGCAGTACTTC
TRBV7-8,NA,NA,17,TRBJ2-5,CASSTSAGLGGRETQYF,TGTGCCAGCAGCACCTCGGCCGGACTAGGGGGACGGGAGACCCAGTACTTC
TRBV4-3,NA,NA,16,TRBJ2-5,CASSHRVEGSEAKKYF,TGCGCCAGCAGCCATCGGGTTGAAGGGAGCGAGGCGAAGAAGTACTTC
TRBV7-2,NA,NA,15,TRBJ1-1,CASSLGHRMGTEAFF,TGTGCCAGCAGCTTAGGACACAGGATGGGCACTGAAGCTTTCTTT
TRBV15,NA,NA,18,TRBJ2-7,CATSIRRIGRDSFYEQYF,TGTGCCACCAGCATCCGGAGGATTGGCCGGGACTCATTCTACGAGCAGTACTTC
TRBV4-1,TRBD1,NA,18,TRBJ1-1,CASSQEPAGTGRRAEAFF,TGCGCCAGCAGCCAAGAGCCAGCCGGGACAGGGAGGCGGGCTGAAGCTTTCTTT
TRBV28,NA,NA,14,TRBJ1-3,CASKWYRAGNTIYF,TGTGCCAGCAAATGGTATAGGGCTGGAAACACCATATATTTT